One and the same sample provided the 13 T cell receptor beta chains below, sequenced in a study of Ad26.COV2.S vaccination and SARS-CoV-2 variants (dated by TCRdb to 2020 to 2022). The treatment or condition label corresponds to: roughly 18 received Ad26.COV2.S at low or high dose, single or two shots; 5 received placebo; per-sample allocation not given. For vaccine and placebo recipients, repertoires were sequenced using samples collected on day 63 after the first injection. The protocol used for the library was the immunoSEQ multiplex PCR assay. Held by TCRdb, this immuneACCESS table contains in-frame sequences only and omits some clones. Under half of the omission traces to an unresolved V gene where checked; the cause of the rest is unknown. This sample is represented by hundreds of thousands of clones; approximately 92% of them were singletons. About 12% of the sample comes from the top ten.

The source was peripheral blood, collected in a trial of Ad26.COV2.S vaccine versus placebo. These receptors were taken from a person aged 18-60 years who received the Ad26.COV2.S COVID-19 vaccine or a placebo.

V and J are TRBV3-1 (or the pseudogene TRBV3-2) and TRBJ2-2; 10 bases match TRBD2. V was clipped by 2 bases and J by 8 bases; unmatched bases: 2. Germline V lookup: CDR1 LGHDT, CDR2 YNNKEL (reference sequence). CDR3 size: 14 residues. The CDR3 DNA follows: TGTGCCAGCAGCCAAATTAGCGGGAGGGGGGAGCTGTTTTTT. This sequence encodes CASSQISGRGELFF.

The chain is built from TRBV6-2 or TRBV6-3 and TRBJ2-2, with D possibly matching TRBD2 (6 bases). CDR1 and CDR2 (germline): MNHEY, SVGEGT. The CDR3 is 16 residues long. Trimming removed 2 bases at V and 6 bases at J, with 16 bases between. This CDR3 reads CASSYTSSAQAGELFF. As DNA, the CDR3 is TGTGCCAGCAGTTACACCTCTAGCGCCCAAGCCGGGGAGCTGTTTTTT.

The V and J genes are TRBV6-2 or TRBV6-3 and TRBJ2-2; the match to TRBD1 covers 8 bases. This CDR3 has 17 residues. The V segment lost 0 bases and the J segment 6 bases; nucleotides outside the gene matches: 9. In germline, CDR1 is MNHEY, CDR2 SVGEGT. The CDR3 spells CASSYSRRNRGAGELFF. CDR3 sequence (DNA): TGTGCCAGCAGTTACTCACGGCGAAACAGGGGGGCCGGGGAGCTGTTTTTT.

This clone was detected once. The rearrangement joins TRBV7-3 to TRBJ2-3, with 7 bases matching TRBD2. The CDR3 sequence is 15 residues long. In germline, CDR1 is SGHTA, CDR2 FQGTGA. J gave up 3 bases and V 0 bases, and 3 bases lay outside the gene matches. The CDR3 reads CASSLTSGRTDTQYF. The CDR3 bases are TGTGCCAGCAGCTTAACGTCCGGGAGGACAGATACGCAGTATTTT. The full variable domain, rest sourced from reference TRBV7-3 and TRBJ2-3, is GAGVSQTPSNKVTEKGKYVELRCDPISGHTALYWYRQSLGQGPEFLIYFQGTGAADDSGLPNDRFFAVRPEGSVSTLKIQRTERGDSAVYLCASSLTSGRTDTQYFGPGTRLTVL.

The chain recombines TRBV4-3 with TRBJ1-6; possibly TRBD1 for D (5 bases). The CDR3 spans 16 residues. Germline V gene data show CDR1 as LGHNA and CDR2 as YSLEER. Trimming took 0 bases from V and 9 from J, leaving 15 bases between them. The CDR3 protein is CASSQELAGMGSPLHF. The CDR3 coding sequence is TGCGCCAGCAGCCAAGAACTGGCAGGGATGGGTTCACCCCTCCACTTT.

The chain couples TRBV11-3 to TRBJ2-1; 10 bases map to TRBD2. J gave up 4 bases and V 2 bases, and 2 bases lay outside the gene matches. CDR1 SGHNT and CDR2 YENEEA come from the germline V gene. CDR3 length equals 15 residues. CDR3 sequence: CASSLHSGRYNEQFF. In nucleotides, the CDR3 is TGTGCCAGCAGCTTACATAGCGGGAGGTACAATGAGCAGTTCTTC.

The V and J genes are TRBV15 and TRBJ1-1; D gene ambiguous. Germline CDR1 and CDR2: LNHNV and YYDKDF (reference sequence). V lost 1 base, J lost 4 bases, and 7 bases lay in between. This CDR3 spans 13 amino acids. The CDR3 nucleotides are TGTGCCACCAGCAGAGGGAAAAGCACTGAAGCTTTCTTT. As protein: CATSRGKSTEAFF.

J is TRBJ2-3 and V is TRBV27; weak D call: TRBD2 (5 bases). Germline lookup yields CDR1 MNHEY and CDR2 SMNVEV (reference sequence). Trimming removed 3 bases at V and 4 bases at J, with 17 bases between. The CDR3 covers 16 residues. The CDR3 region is CASSFRGLRVPDTQYF. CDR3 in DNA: TGTGCCAGCAGTTTCCGCGGACTTAGGGTCCCAGATACGCAGTATTTT.

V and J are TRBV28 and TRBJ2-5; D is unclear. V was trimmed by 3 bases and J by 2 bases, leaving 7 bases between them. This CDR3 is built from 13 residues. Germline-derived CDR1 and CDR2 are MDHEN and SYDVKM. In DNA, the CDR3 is TGTGCCAGCAGTTTGGGCTTTCAAGAGACCCAGTACTTC. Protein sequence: CASSLGFQETQYF.

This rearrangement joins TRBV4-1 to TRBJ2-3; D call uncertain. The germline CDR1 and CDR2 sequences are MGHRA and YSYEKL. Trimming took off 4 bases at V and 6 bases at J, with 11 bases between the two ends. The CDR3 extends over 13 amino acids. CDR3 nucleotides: TGCGCCAGCAGCCTATGGGTGATGGATACGCAGTATTTT. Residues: CASSLWVMDTQYF.

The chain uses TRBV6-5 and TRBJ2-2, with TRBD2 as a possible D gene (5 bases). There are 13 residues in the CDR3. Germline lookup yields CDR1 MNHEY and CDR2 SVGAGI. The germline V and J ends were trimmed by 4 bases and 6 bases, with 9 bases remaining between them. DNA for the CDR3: TGTGCCAGCAGTTGGAGGCAGGCCGGGGAGCTGTTTTTT. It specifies CASSWRQAGELFF.

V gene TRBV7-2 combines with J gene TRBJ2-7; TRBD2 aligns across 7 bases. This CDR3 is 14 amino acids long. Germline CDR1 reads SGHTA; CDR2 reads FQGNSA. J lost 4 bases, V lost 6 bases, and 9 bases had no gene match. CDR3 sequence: CASSSLRLAYEQYF. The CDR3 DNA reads TGTGCCAGCAGTTCACTCCGACTAGCTTACGAGCAGTACTTC. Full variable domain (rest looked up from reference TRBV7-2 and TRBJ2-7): GAGVSQSPSNKVTEKGKDVELRCDPISGHTALYWYRQSLGQGLEFLIYFQGNSAPDKSGLPSDRFSAERTGGSVSTLTIQRTQQEDSAVYLCASSSLRLAYEQYFGPGTRLTVT.

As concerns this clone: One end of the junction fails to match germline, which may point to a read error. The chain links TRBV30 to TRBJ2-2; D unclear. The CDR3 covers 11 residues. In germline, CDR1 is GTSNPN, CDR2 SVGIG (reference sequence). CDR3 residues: CAWMLVGQLFF. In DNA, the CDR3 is TGTGCCTGGATGTTGGTCGGGCAGCTGTTTTTT.